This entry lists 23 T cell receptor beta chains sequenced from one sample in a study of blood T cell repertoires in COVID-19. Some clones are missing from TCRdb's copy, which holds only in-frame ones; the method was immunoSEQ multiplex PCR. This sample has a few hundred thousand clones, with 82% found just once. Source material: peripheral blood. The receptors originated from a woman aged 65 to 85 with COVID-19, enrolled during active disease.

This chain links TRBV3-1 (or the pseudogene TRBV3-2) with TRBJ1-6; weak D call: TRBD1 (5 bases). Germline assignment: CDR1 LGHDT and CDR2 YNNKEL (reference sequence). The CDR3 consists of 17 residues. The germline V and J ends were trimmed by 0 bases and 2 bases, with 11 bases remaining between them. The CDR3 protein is CASSQDGRVAYNSPLHF. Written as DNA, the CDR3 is TGTGCCAGCAGCCAAGATGGCAGGGTAGCCTATAATTCACCCCTCCACTTT.

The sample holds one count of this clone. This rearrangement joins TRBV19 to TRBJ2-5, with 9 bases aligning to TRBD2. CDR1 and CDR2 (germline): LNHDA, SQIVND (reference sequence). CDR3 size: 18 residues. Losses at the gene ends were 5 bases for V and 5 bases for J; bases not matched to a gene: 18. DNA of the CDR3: TGTGCCAGTAGTGCCCTAGGGCTAGCGGGGCCCGGGGGTGAGACCCAGTACTTC. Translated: CASSALGLAGPGGETQYF.

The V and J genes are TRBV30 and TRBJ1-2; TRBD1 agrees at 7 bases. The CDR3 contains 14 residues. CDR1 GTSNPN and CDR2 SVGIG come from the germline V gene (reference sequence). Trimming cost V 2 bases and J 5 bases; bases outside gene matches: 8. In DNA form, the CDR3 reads TGTGCCTGGAGTAGACAGGGAAGGCGGTATGGCTACACCTTC. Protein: CAWSRQGRRYGYTF.

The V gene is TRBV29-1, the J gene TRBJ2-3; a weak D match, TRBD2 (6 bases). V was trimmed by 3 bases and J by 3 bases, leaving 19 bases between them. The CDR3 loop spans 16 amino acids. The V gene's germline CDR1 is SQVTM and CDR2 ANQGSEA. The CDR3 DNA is TGCAGCGTTGACGCGGGGCCAGTTAGGTCTACAGATACGCAGTATTTT. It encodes CSVDAGPVRSTDTQYF.

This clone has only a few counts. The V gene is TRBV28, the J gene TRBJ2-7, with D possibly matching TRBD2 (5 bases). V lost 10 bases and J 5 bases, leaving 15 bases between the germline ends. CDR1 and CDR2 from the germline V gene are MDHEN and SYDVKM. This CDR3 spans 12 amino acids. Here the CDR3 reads CATRAPADEQYF. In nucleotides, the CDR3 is TGTGCCACCCGGGCCCCAGCGGACGAGCAGTACTTC.

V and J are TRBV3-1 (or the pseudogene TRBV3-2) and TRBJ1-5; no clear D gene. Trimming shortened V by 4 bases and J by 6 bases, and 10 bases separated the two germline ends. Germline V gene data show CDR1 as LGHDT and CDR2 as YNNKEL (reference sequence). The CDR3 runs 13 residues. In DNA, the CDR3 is TGTGCCAGCAGCCCCCTAGGAAGTCAGCCCCAGCATTTT. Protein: CASSPLGSQPQHF.

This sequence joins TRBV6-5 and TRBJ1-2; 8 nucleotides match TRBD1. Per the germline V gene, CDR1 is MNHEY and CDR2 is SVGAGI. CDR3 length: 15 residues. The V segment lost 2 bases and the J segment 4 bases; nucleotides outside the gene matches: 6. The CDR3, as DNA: TGTGCCAGCAGTTACCGAATCGACAGGGGCTATGGCTACACCTTC. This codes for CASSYRIDRGYGYTF.

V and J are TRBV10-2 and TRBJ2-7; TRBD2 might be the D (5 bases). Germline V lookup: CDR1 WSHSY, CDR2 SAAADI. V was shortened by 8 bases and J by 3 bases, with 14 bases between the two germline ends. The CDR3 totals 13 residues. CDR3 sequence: CASVDLSFYEQYF. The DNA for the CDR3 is TGCGCCAGCGTGGACTTATCTTTCTACGAGCAGTACTTC.

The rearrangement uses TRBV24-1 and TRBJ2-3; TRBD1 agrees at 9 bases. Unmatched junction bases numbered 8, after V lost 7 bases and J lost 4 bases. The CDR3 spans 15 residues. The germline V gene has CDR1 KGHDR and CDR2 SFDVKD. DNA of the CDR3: TGTGCCACCAGCGCCTCGGGGACAGGGTCAGATACGCAGTATTTT. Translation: CATSASGTGSDTQYF.

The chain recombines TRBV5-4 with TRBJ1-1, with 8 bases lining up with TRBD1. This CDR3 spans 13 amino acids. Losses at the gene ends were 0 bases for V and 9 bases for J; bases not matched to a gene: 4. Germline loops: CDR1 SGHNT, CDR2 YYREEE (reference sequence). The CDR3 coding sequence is TGTGCCAGCAGCTTGGACAGGACAGGGAAAGCTTTCTTT. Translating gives CASSLDRTGKAFF.

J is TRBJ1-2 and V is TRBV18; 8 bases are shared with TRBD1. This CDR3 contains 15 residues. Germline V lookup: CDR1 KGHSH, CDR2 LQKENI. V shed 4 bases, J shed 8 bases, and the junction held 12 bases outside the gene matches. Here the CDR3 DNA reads TGTGCCAGCTCACTCCGCATCGGGACAGGCGGCGGCTACACCTTC. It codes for CASSLRIGTGGGYTF.

Written as DNA, the CDR3 is TGTGCCATCAACCAAGGGGGCACTGAAGCTTTCTTT. Protein sequence: CAINQGGTEAFF. The rearrangement links TRBV10-3 to TRBJ1-1; maybe TRBD1 (6 bases). Trimming shortened V by 7 bases and J by 4 bases, and 10 bases separated the two germline ends. Germline CDR1 and CDR2: ENHRY and SYGVKD. This CDR3 contains 12 residues.

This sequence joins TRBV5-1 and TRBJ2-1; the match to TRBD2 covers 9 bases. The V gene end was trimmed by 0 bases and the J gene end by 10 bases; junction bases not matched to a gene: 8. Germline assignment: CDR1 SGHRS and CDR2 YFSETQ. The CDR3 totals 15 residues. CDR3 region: CASSLVVAGANEQFF. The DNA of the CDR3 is TGCGCCAGCAGCTTGGTGGTAGCGGGAGCGAACGAGCAGTTCTTC.

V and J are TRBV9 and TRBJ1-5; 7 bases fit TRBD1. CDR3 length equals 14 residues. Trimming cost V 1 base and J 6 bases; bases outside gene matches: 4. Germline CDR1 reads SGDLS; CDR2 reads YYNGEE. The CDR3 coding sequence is TGTGCCAGCAGCGTACAGGGGGTAGGTCAGCCCCAGCATTTT. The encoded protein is CASSVQGVGQPQHF.

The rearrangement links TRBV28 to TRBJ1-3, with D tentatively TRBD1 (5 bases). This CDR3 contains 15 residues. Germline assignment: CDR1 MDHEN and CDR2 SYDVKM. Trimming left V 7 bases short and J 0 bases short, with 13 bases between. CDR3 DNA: TGTGCCAGCACGATCGGGGGGGGCTCTGGAAACACCATATATTTT. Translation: CASTIGGGSGNTIYF.

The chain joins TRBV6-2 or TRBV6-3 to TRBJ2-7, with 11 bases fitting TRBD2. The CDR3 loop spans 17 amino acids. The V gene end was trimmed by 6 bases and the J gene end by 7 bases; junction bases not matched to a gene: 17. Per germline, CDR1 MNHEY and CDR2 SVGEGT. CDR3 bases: TGTGCCAGCAGCCTCCATACCCCCCTAGCGGGAGGTCGGGAGCAGTACTTC. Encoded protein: CASSLHTPLAGGREQYF.

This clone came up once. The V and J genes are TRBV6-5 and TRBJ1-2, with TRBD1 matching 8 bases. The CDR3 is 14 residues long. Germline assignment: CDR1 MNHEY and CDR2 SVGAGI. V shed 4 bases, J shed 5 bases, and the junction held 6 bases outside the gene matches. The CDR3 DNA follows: TGTGCCAGCAGTTCCAGGGGGCAAGGGTATGGCTACACCTTC. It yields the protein CASSSRGQGYGYTF.

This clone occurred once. CDR3 sequence reads: CASSLRPGQPQHF. In DNA form, the CDR3 reads TGTGCCAGCAGTTTAAGGCCGGGTCAGCCCCAGCATTTT. This chain links TRBV12-3 or TRBV12-4 with TRBJ1-5, with unresolved D. The V gene lost 2 bases and the J gene lost 6 bases, with 8 bases spanning the gap. The CDR3 is made up of 13 amino acids.

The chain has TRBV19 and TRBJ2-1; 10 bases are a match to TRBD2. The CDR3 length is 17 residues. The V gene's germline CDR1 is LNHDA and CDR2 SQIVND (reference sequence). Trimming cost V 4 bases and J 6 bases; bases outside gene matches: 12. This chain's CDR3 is CASSTQPKLAGLNEQFF. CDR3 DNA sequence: TGTGCCAGTAGTACCCAACCTAAACTAGCGGGGCTCAATGAGCAGTTCTTC.

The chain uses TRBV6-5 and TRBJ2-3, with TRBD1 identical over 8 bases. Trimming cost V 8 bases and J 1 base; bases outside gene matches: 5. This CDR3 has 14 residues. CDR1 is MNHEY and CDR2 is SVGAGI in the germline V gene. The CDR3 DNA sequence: TGTGCCAGCGCCTTGACAGGGGGCACAGATACGCAGTATTTT. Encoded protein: CASALTGGTDTQYF.

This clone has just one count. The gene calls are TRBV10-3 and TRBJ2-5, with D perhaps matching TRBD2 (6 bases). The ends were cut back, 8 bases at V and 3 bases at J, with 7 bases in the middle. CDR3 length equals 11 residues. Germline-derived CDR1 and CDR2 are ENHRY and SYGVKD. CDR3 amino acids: CAIGGKETQYF. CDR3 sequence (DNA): TGTGCCATCGGGGGGAAAGAGACCCAGTACTTC.

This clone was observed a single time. CDR3 nucleotides: TGCGCCAGCAGCTTGGGGGACACGGAACCCACAGATACGCAGTATTTT. As protein: CASSLGDTEPTDTQYF. The chain has TRBV5-1 and TRBJ2-3; possibly TRBD1 for D (6 bases). The CDR3 covers 16 residues. CDR1 is SGHRS and CDR2 is YFSETQ in the germline V gene. Trimming took off 0 bases at V and 2 bases at J, with 13 bases between the two ends. The variable domain in full, with the rest retrieved from reference TRBV5-1 and TRBJ2-3, is KAGVTQTPRYLIKTRGQQVTLSCSPISGHRSVSWYQQTPGQGLQFLFEYFSETQRNKGNFPGRFSGRQFSNSRSEMNVSTLELGDSALYLCASSLGDTEPTDTQYFGPGTRLTVL.

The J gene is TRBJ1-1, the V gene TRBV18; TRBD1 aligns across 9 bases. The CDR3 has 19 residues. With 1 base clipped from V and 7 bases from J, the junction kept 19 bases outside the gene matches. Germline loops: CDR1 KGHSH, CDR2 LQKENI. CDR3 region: CASSPHRGRFSRARHEAFF. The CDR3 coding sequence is TGTGCCAGCTCACCACACAGGGGGCGCTTTTCCAGGGCCAGACATGAAGCTTTCTTT.